Sequencing of this T cell receptor beta chain was carried out in a study of T cell responses to AZD1222 COVID-19 vaccine. This CDR3 is 13 amino acids long. The germline V gene encodes CDR1 MNHEY and CDR2 SVGAGI. V gave up 7 bases and J gave up 10 bases, with 14 bases separating them. TCRdb's table, derived via immunoSEQ multiplex PCR, lists solely in-frame clones and lacks some. The sample lists 40,000 to 55,000 clones; roughly 75% were seen once. This TCR was recovered from an adult in good health. The rearrangement links TRBV6-5 to TRBJ1-6; no reliable D call. The sample in question was peripheral blood, obtained on day 0 of AZD1222 vaccination. As DNA, the CDR3 is TGTGCCAGCACACCCGGCCACAAATCACCCCTCCACTTT. Translating it yields CASTPGHKSPLHF.